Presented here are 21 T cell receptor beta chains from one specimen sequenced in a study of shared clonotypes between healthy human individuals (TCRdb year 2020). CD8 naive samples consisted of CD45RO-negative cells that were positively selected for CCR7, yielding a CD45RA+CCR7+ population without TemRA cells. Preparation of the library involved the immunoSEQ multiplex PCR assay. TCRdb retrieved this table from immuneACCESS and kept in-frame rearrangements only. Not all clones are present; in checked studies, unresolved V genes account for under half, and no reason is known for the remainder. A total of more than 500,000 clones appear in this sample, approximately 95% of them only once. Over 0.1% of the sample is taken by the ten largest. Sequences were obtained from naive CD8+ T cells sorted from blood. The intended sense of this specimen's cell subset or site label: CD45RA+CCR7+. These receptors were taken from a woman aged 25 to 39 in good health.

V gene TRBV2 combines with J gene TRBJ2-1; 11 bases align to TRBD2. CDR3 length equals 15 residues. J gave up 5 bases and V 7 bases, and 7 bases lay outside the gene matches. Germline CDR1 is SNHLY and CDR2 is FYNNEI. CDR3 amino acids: CASTDPGLADNEQFF. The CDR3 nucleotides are TGTGCCAGCACTGATCCGGGACTAGCGGACAATGAGCAGTTCTTC.

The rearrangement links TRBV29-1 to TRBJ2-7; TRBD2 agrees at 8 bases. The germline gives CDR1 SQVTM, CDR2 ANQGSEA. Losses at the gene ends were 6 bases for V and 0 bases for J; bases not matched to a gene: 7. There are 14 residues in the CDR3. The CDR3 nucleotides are TGCAGCGTCTTTAGCGGGGCGAGCTCCTACGAGCAGTACTTC. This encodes CSVFSGASSYEQYF.

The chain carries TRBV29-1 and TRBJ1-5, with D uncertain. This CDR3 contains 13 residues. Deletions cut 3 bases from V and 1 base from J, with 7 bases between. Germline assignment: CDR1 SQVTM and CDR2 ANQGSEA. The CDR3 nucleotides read TGCAGCGTTGATTTCGGGAGCAATCAGCCCCAGCATTTT. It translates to CSVDFGSNQPQHF. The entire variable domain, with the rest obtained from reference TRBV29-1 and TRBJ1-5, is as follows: SAVISQKPSRDICQRGTSLTIQCQVDSQVTMMFWYRQQPGQSLTLIATANQGSEATYESGFVIDKFPISRPNLTFSTLTVSNMSPEDSSIYLCSVDFGSNQPQHFGDGTRLSIL.

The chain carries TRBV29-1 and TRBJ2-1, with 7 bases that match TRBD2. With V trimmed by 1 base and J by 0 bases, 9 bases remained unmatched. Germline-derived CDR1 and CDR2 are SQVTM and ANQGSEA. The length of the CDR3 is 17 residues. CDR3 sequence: CSVEGFSGSSSYNEQFF. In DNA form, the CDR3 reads TGCAGCGTTGAAGGGTTTAGCGGGTCGAGCTCCTACAATGAGCAGTTCTTC.

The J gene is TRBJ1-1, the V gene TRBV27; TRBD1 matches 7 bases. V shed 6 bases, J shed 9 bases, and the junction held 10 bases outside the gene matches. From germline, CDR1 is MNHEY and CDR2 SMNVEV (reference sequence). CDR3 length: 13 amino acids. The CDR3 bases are TGTGCCAGCAGACACCCCGACAGGGCAAAAGCTTTCTTT. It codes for CASRHPDRAKAFF.

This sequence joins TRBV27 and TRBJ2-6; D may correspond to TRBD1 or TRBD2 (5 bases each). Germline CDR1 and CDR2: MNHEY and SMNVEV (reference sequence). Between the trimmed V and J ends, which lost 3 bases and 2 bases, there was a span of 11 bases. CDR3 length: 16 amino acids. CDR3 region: CASSFGRGAGANVLTF. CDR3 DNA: TGTGCCAGCAGTTTTGGACGGGGCGCTGGGGCCAACGTCCTGACTTTC.

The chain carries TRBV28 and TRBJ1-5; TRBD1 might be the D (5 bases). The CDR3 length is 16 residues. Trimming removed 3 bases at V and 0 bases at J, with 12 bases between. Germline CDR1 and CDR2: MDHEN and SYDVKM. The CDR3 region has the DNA TGTGCCAGCAGTTTTCTGGGGGGATATAGCAATCAGCCCCAGCATTTT. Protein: CASSFLGGYSNQPQHF.

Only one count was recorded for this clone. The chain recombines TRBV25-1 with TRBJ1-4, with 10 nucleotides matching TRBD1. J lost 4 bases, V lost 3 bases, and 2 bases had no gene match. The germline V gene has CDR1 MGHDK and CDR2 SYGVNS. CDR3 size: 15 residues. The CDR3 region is CASSDGDRGNEKLFF. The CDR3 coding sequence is TGTGCCAGCAGTGATGGGGACAGGGGTAATGAAAAACTGTTTTTT.

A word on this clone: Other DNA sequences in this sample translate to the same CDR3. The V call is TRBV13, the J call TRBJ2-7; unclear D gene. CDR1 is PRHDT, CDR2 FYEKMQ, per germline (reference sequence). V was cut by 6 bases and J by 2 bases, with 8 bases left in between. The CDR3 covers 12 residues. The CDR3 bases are TGTGCCAGCAGTGGCGGTACCTACGAGCAGTACTTC. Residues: CASSGGTYEQYF.

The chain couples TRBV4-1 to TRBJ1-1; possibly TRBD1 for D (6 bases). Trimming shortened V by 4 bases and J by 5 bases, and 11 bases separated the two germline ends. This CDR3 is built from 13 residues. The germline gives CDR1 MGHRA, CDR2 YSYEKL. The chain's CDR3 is CASSLRQVTEAFF. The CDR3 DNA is TGCGCCAGCAGCCTAAGACAGGTAACTGAAGCTTTCTTT.

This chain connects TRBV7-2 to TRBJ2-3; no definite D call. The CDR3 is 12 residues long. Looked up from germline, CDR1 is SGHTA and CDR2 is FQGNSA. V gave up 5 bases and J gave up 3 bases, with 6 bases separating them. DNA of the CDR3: TGTGCCAGCAGCCCAGGTACAGATACGCAGTATTTT. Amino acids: CASSPGTDTQYF.

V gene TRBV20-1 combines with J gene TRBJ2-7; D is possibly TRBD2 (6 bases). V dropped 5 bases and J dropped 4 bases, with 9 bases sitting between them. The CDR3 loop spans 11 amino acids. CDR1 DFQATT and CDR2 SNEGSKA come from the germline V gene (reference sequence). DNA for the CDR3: TGCAGTGCTGAGGAGGGATACGAGCAGTACTTC. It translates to CSAEEGYEQYF.

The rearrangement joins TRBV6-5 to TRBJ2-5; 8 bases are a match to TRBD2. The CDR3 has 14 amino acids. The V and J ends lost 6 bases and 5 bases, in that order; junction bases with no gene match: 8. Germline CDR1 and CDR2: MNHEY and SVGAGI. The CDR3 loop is CASSGGGLGETQYF. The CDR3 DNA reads TGTGCCAGCAGCGGGGGGGGGCTCGGGGAGACCCAGTACTTC.

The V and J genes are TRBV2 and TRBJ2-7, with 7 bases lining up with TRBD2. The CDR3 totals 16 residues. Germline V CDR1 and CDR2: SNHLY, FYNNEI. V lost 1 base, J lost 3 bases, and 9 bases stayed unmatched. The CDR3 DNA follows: TGTGCCAGCAGTGAAGATGCAGCGGGATCCTTCTACGAGCAGTACTTC. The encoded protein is CASSEDAAGSFYEQYF.

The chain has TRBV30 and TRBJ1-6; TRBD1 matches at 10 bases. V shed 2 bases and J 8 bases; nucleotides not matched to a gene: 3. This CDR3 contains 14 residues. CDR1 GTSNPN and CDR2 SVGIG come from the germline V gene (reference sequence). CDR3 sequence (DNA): TGTGCCTGGAGTACCGGGACAGGGGATTCACCCCTCCACTTT. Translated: CAWSTGTGDSPLHF. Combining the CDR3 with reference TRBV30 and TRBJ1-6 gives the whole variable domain SQTIHQWPATLVQPVGSPLSLECTVEGTSNPNLYWYRQAAGRGLQLLFYSVGIGQISSEVPQNLSASRPQDRQFILSSKKLLLSDSGFYLCAWSTGTGDSPLHFGNGTRLTVT.

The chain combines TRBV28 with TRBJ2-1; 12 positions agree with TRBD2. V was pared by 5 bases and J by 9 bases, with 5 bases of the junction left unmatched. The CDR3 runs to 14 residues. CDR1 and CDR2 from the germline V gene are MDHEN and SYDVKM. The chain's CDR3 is CASSIGLAGTEQFF. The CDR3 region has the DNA TGTGCCAGCAGTATCGGACTAGCGGGAACTGAGCAGTTCTTC.

As DNA, the CDR3 is TGCGCCAGCAGTGAGTACAACACTGAAGCTTTCTTT. This sequence encodes CASSEYNTEAFF. The V gene is TRBV10-2, the J gene TRBJ1-1; D unclear. Trimming left V 1 base short and J 2 bases short, with 2 bases between. The CDR3 sequence is 12 residues long. The germline gives CDR1 WSHSY, CDR2 SAAADI.

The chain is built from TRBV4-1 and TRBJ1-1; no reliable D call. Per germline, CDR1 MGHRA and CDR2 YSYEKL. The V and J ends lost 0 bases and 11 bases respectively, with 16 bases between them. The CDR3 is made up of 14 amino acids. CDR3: CASSQDDGTPPAFF. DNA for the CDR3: TGCGCCAGCAGCCAAGATGACGGTACCCCTCCGGCTTTCTTT.

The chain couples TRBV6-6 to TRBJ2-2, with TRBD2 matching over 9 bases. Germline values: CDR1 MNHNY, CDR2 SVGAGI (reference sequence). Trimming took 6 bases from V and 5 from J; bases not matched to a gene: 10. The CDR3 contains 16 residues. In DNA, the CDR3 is TGTGCCAGCAGAGCCCCGGGACTAGCCGTTACCGGGGAGCTGTTTTTT. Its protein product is CASRAPGLAVTGELFF.

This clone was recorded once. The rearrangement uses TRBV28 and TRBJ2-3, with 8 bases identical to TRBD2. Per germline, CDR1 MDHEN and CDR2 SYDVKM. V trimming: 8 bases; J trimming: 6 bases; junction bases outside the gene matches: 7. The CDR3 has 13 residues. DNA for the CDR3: TGTGCCAGCCTAACGGGAGGGCAGGATACGCAGTATTTT. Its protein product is CASLTGGQDTQYF.

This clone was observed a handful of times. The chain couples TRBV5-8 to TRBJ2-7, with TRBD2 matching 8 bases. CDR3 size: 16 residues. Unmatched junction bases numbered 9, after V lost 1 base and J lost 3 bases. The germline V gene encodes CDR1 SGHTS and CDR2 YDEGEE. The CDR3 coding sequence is TGTGCCAGCAGCTTGAGTCGACGGGAGGGCCACTACGAGCAGTACTTC. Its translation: CASSLSRREGHYEQYF.